The entry below describes one T cell receptor (beta chain). This record belongs to a study of cytomegalovirus exposure and HLA in healthy donors. About the research overall: An early release of data contained 80 million to 85 million unique TCRs, which came from HLA-typed donors.

V dropped 1 base and J dropped 6 bases, with 13 bases sitting between them. This CDR3 comprises 16 residues. Germline assignment: CDR1 MDHEN and CDR2 SYDVKM. Vbeta (60) and Jbeta (13) primers were used in the PCR. Assay: immunoSEQ multiplex PCR; the TCRdb copy retains only in-frame clones and omits some. The sample has about 120,000 clones; 80% to 85% are singletons. The rearrangement links TRBV28 to TRBJ1-6, with a weak D call TRBD1 (6 bases). The TCR originated in a man aged 25-45 years in good health and CMV-seronegative. The specimen sequenced was PBMCs. The CDR3 DNA reads TGTGCCAGCAGTTTATTCGGGGGGGCAGGTAATTCACCCCTCCACTTT. Encoded protein: CASSLFGGAGNSPLHF.